This is a list of T cell receptor beta chains from one sample in a study of blood T cell repertoires in COVID-19. Generated by immunoSEQ multiplex PCR, the TCRdb table keeps only in-frame clones and is missing some. Of 150,000 to 200,000 clones listed, 70% to 90% are singletons. Sequenced material: PBMCs or T cells enriched from blood (not recorded which). These receptors all come from a woman in her forties or fifties who had recovered from COVID-19. The CDR3 runs from the conserved cysteine through the conserved F or W. D genes are given only for firm matches. A row's size may be missing; if present it is once, few, many or a size class.

V gene	D gene	clone size	J gene	CDR3 DNA	CDR3 protein
TRBV18	NA	once	TRBJ2-7	TGTGCCAGCTCACCACGGGGAGACGAGCAGTACTTC	CASSPRGDEQYF
TRBV7-2	TRBD2	few	TRBJ2-7	TGTGCCAGCAGCCGCGTACCGACTAGCGGGGGCCAGCAGTACTTC	CASSRVPTSGGQQYF
TRBV29-1	NA	NA	TRBJ1-1	TGCAGCGGCGGGCCCGCGAGGGTCACTGAAGCTTTCTTT	CSGGPARVTEAFF
TRBV4-2	NA	NA	TRBJ2-7	TGTGCCAGCAGCCTAGGGACATCCGCCTACGAGCAGTACTTC	CASSLGTSAYEQYF
TRBV4-1	NA	few	TRBJ2-1	TGCGCCAGCAGCCAAGAGATAGGTCGGAGCTCCTACAATGAGCAGTTCTTC	CASSQEIGRSSYNEQFF
TRBV10-3	TRBD2	few	TRBJ2-5	TGTGCCACCGGGGGGACGGAGATTCAAGAGACCCAGTACTTC	CATGGTEIQETQYF
TRBV7-9	NA	NA	TRBJ1-5	TGTGCCAGCAGCTTAGAAGGAGGTAGCAATCAGCCCCAGCATTTT	CASSLEGGSNQPQHF
TRBV5-1	TRBD2	NA	TRBJ2-7	TGCGCCAGCAGCACGGGAGGCTACGAGCAGTACTTC	CASSTGGYEQYF
TRBV15	TRBD1	NA	TRBJ1-5	TGTGCCACCAGCTCCGACAGGGGAGATCAGCCCCAGCATTTT	CATSSDRGDQPQHF
TRBV7-9	TRBD1	once	TRBJ2-7	TGTGCCAGCAGCCCGGACAGGAGCTCCTACGAGCAGTACTTC	CASSPDRSSYEQYF
TRBV7-3	NA	NA	TRBJ1-4	TGTGCCAGCAGCTTAAGGGGCAGGACCCTCTTGGGTGAGGAAAAACTGTTTTTT	CASSLRGRTLLGEEKLFF
TRBV29-1	NA	once	TRBJ1-2	TGCAGCGTTGACCAGGGTTCCCGACAACGCCATGGCTACACCTTC	CSVDQGSRQRHGYTF
TRBV4-1	NA	NA	TRBJ1-1	TGCGCCAGCAGCCAAGAGGGGGGCACTGAAGCTTTCTTT	CASSQEGGTEAFF
TRBV11-3	NA	NA	TRBJ2-4	TGTGCCAGCAGCCTCAGGGGCGCCAGGGCCAAAAACATTCAGTACTTC	CASSLRGARAKNIQYF
TRBV15	NA	NA	TRBJ1-6	TGTGCCACCAGCAGAGATGTAGGAAGGAGTATATCACCCCTCCACTTT	CATSRDVGRSISPLHF
TRBV24-1	NA	NA	TRBJ2-3	TGTGCCACCAACCCCCCCGGCGGCGGTACGCAGTATTTT	CATNPPGGGTQYF
TRBV19	NA	NA	TRBJ1-5	TGTGCCAGTAGTATGTCATTCAATAGCAATCAGCCCCAGCATTTT	CASSMSFNSNQPQHF
TRBV5-5	TRBD1	NA	TRBJ1-2	TGTGCCAGCAGCCTGGACAGGGACTATGGCTACACCTTC	CASSLDRDYGYTF
TRBV5-1	NA	NA	TRBJ1-1	TGCGCCAGCAGCTTGGATCAGGGAGGGATCACTGAAGCTTTCTTT	CASSLDQGGITEAFF
TRBV19	NA	NA	TRBJ1-4	TGTGCCAGTAGTTTGTTCGCAACTAATGAAAAACTGTTTTTT	CASSLFATNEKLFF
TRBV11-3	NA	NA	TRBJ2-3	TGTGCCAGCAGCAGCGGTCGGATTTCCACAGATACGCAGTATTTT	CASSSGRISTDTQYF
TRBV18	NA	NA	TRBJ2-2	TGTGCCAGCTCACCGACTCTAAGGGGCACCGGGGAGCTGTTTTTT	CASSPTLRGTGELFF
TRBV20-1	NA	NA	TRBJ2-4	TGCAGTGCTAGTCAGGAGGGTCCAAACATTCAGTACTTC	CSASQEGPNIQYF
TRBV4-2	NA	NA	TRBJ1-5	TGTGCCAGCAGCCAAGAGATGCGAAGGCCCCAGCATTTT	CASSQEMRRPQHF
TRBV5-1	TRBD2	NA	TRBJ2-5	TGCGCCAGCAGCTTCGGGACTAGGGGTGAGACCCAGTACTTC	CASSFGTRGETQYF
TRBV15	NA	NA	TRBJ1-1	TGTGCCACCAGCAGAGACCTTCGGCGGGCTTTCTTT	CATSRDLRRAFF
TRBV2	TRBD2	NA	TRBJ2-3	TGTGCCAGCAGTGAATGGCGGGGGGTCCAAGATACGCAGTATTTT	CASSEWRGVQDTQYF
TRBV7-2	NA	NA	TRBJ1-1	TGTGCCAGCAGCTTAGTAGCGAACACTGAAGCTTTCTTT	CASSLVANTEAFF
TRBV12-3/TRBV12-4	TRBD2	NA	TRBJ2-1	TGTGCCAGCAGATATCCCGGGGGGAATGAGCAGTTCTTC	CASRYPGGNEQFF